Only a few counts were recorded for the clone carrying this T cell receptor (beta chain). The antigen is undetermined. The data were obtained in a study of vaccination and CD4 T cells after COVID-19. CDR1 is SGHVS, CDR2 FNYEAQ, per germline. The CDR3 length is 16 residues. J gave up 1 base and V 8 bases, and 9 bases lay outside the gene matches. The assay that was used to sequence DNA from cultured CD4+ T cells was the Oncomine TCR Beta short-read assay. Via MiXCR, TCRdb re-called the PCR reads, giving one row per CDR3 protein. Seen here are 28,000 or so distinct CDR3 sequences, about 40% observed once, and the top ten hold under 13%. Specified treatment: roughly 10-day PBMC culture with coronavirus spike peptide pools or control peptides (ViraFEST assay).

Sequenced sample: CD4+ T cells from blood, cultured in vitro. This clonotype was obtained from a human donor who had recovered from COVID-19. The rearrangement links TRBV7-6 to TRBJ2-2; TRBD1 agrees at 8 bases. CDR3 coding DNA: TGTGCCAGCCGCCCTGCCGGGACAGGGAACACCGGGGAGCTGTTTTTT. Its translation: CASRPAGTGNTGELFF.